Listed here is a single T cell receptor (beta chain). The antigen remains undetermined. The TCRbeta library incorporated unique molecular identifiers. MiXCR was run by TCRdb on the PCR reads, yielding one entry per CDR3 protein. The table has hundreds of thousands of distinct CDR3 sequences, about 25% seen once; the top ten hold 2% to 3%. The sample belongs to a study of T-cell reconstitution after alpha-beta-depleted transplantation in children. Study-wide results and limits: T-cell numbers and diversity, one year after transplant, stemmed largely from T cells that were newly produced. Reported findings indicate that, about two months after transplant, alpha-beta T cells came from several hundred expanded clones, which were derived from non-depleted graft cells.

V was pared by 4 bases and J by 2 bases, with 14 bases of the junction left unmatched. This CDR3 has 18 residues. Germline CDR1 MDHEN, CDR2 SYDVKM. This sequence originates from a girl aged 2 to 9 with Fanconi anemia, due to receive a stem cell transplant. V gene TRBV28 combines with J gene TRBJ1-2; 9 bases are shared with TRBD1. This material consisted of PBMCs, taken before TCRalphabeta/CD19-depleted stem cell transplant. CDR3 protein: CASSSRPKPGQGNYGYTF. Here the CDR3 DNA reads TGTGCCAGCAGTTCTAGACCGAAACCGGGACAGGGAAACTATGGCTACACCTTC.